Listed below are T cell receptor beta chains from one sample, sequenced in a study of PD-1 blockade in classical Hodgkin lymphoma. The protocol was immunoSEQ multiplex PCR, while the TCRdb copy is restricted to in-frame clones and leaves out a portion. This sample has about 17,000 clones, with about two thirds found just once. The material sequenced was peripheral blood mononuclear cells (PBMCs), taken before the second cycle of nivolumab. The receptor source for this set is a human donor with classical Hodgkin lymphoma. Both conserved end residues are part of each CDR3. The D gene is left open where the match is weak. Clone size is not always given. Where it is, it says once, few, many or a class for expanded clones.

D gene: -
clone size: -
V gene: TRBV11-3
J gene: TRBJ2-2
CDR3 DNA: TGTGCCAGCAGCTTAATTCTAAGTCCGGGCGCCGGGGAGCTGTTTTTT
CDR3 protein: CASSLILSPGAGELFF

D gene: TRBD1
clone size: medium-sized
V gene: TRBV19
J gene: TRBJ1-5
CDR3 DNA: TGTGCCAGTAGTCCCCCCGGACAGGGTTCGCAGCCCCAGCATTTT
CDR3 protein: CASSPPGQGSQPQHF

D gene: -
clone size: -
V gene: TRBV27
J gene: TRBJ2-7
CDR3 DNA: TGTGCCAGCAGTGGGCAGAGCTACGAGCAGTACTTC
CDR3 protein: CASSGQSYEQYF

D gene: TRBD1
clone size: -
V gene: TRBV5-1
J gene: TRBJ2-1
CDR3 DNA: TGCGCCAGCAACCCAAACAGGGGCAATGAGCAGTTCTTC
CDR3 protein: CASNPNRGNEQFF

D gene: TRBD2
clone size: -
V gene: TRBV15
J gene: TRBJ2-1
CDR3 DNA: TGTGCCACCACCCCGGGGGGTAGCTCCTACAATGAGCAGTTCTTC
CDR3 protein: CATTPGGSSYNEQFF

D gene: TRBD2
clone size: -
V gene: TRBV19
J gene: TRBJ2-1
CDR3 DNA: TGTGCCAGTAGAAAAGAGAGCGGGAGAACCTACAATGAGCAGTTCTTC
CDR3 protein: CASRKESGRTYNEQFF

D gene: TRBD1
clone size: -
V gene: TRBV19
J gene: TRBJ2-7
CDR3 DNA: TGTGCCAGTAGTATTACAGGACAGGGTCCCTACGAGCAGTACTTC
CDR3 protein: CASSITGQGPYEQYF

D gene: TRBD1
clone size: medium-sized
V gene: TRBV9
J gene: TRBJ1-2
CDR3 DNA: TGTGCCAGCAGCGTAGGAAGGGGACAGGGGGGTCACTATGGCTACACCTTC
CDR3 protein: CASSVGRGQGGHYGYTF

D gene: TRBD2
clone size: -
V gene: TRBV5-6
J gene: TRBJ2-7
CDR3 DNA: TGTGCCAGCAGCTTGCAGCGGGGGATTGGGGAGCAGTACTTC
CDR3 protein: CASSLQRGIGEQYF

D gene: -
clone size: few
V gene: TRBV10-3
J gene: TRBJ2-7
CDR3 DNA: TGTGCCATAGCCCCCACAGAGACCTACGAGCAGTACTTC
CDR3 protein: CAIAPTETYEQYF

D gene: TRBD1
clone size: few
V gene: TRBV28
J gene: TRBJ2-7
CDR3 DNA: TGTGCCAGCAGTTTTAGGGGACAGGGGGACTTCTACGAGCAGTACTTC
CDR3 protein: CASSFRGQGDFYEQYF

D gene: TRBD1
clone size: -
V gene: TRBV2
J gene: TRBJ1-5
CDR3 DNA: TGTGCCAGCAGTGAAGAGGGGGCCCCCAATCAGCCCCAGCATTTT
CDR3 protein: CASSEEGAPNQPQHF

D gene: -
clone size: -
V gene: TRBV28
J gene: TRBJ1-4
CDR3 DNA: TGTGCCAGCAGGCATAAAGGGCTTGCAACTAATGAAAAACTGTTTTTT
CDR3 protein: CASRHKGLATNEKLFF

D gene: TRBD2
clone size: -
V gene: TRBV27
J gene: TRBJ2-1
CDR3 DNA: TGTGCCAGCAGTTCACTAGCGGGAGGAGTCTACAATGAGCAGTTCTTC
CDR3 protein: CASSSLAGGVYNEQFF

D gene: -
clone size: once
V gene: TRBV19
J gene: TRBJ2-1
CDR3 DNA: TGTGCCAGTAGTACGAAGGCAAACAGTTACAATGAGCAGTTCTTC
CDR3 protein: CASSTKANSYNEQFF

D gene: TRBD2
clone size: -
V gene: TRBV10-3
J gene: TRBJ2-7
CDR3 DNA: TGTGCCATCAGTGAGTCCACTAGCGGGCCAAAGTACTTC
CDR3 protein: CAISESTSGPKYF

D gene: -
clone size: -
V gene: TRBV28
J gene: TRBJ2-2
CDR3 DNA: TGTGCCATCGGGGGACCAGCGAACACCGGGGAGCTGTTTTTT
CDR3 protein: CAIGGPANTGELFF

D gene: TRBD2
clone size: once
V gene: TRBV5-4
J gene: TRBJ2-1
CDR3 DNA: TGTGCCAGCAGTCAAAGCGGGAGGGGGGGGTACAATGAGCAGTTCTTC
CDR3 protein: CASSQSGRGGYNEQFF

D gene: -
clone size: -
V gene: TRBV11-1
J gene: TRBJ2-3
CDR3 DNA: TGTGCCAGCAGCTTGCAGGGGACGACAGATACGCAGTATTTT
CDR3 protein: CASSLQGTTDTQYF

D gene: TRBD1
clone size: -
V gene: TRBV30
J gene: TRBJ2-7
CDR3 DNA: TGTGCCTGGAGTAGGGACAGGGGCTACGAGCAGTACTTC
CDR3 protein: CAWSRDRGYEQYF

D gene: -
clone size: -
V gene: TRBV5-1
J gene: TRBJ1-2
CDR3 DNA: TGCGCCAGCAGCGCCGTGGAGGGCCACTATGGCTACACCTTC
CDR3 protein: CASSAVEGHYGYTF

D gene: TRBD2
clone size: -
V gene: TRBV6-5
J gene: TRBJ2-2
CDR3 DNA: TGTGCCAGCAGTTATACCCGAGCGGGAGCGGACGGGGAGCTGTTTTTT
CDR3 protein: CASSYTRAGADGELFF

D gene: -
clone size: -
V gene: TRBV2
J gene: TRBJ1-3
CDR3 DNA: TGTGCCAGCAAAGGCAATTCTGGAAACACCATATATTTT
CDR3 protein: CASKGNSGNTIYF

D gene: -
clone size: -
V gene: TRBV2
J gene: TRBJ1-5
CDR3 DNA: TGTGCCAGCAGGGCGGTCGTCAATCAGCCCCAGCATTTT
CDR3 protein: CASRAVVNQPQHF

D gene: -
clone size: -
V gene: TRBV5-1
J gene: TRBJ2-5
CDR3 DNA: TGCGCCAGCAGCTTGGAGGGTTTTGGAGAGACCCAGTACTTC
CDR3 protein: CASSLEGFGETQYF

D gene: -
clone size: -
V gene: TRBV7-8
J gene: TRBJ1-3
CDR3 DNA: TGTGCCAGCAGCTTAGCGCGGAACTCTTTCTCTGGAAACACCATATATTTT
CDR3 protein: CASSLARNSFSGNTIYF

D gene: -
clone size: few
V gene: TRBV5-1
J gene: TRBJ2-7
CDR3 DNA: TGCGCCAGCAGCTGGAAGGGGGACGGAGCCTCCTACGAGCAGTACTTC
CDR3 protein: CASSWKGDGASYEQYF

D gene: -
clone size: -
V gene: TRBV7-6
J gene: TRBJ2-5
CDR3 DNA: TGTGCCAGCAGCTTATTGGAGACCCAGTACTTC
CDR3 protein: CASSLLETQYF

D gene: -
clone size: once
V gene: TRBV29-1
J gene: TRBJ1-1
CDR3 DNA: TGCAGCGCCGGTTTTATGAACACTGAAGCTTTCTTT
CDR3 protein: CSAGFMNTEAFF

D gene: TRBD2
clone size: -
V gene: TRBV18
J gene: TRBJ2-4
CDR3 DNA: TGTGCCAGCTCACCGGGACTAGCGGGAGGCGTCAAAAACATTCAGTACTTC
CDR3 protein: CASSPGLAGGVKNIQYF

D gene: -
clone size: -
V gene: TRBV18
J gene: TRBJ1-3
CDR3 DNA: TGTGCCAGCTCACCACGGCCAGACTCTGGAAACACCATATATTTT
CDR3 protein: CASSPRPDSGNTIYF

D gene: -
clone size: few
V gene: TRBV19
J gene: TRBJ1-2
CDR3 DNA: TGTGCCAGTAGTGCCCCTTATGGAGGGCAATATGGCTACACCTTC
CDR3 protein: CASSAPYGGQYGYTF

D gene: -
clone size: -
V gene: TRBV30
J gene: TRBJ2-7
CDR3 DNA: TGTGCCTGGAGTCTACAGGGTTGGTCCTACGAGCAGTACTTC
CDR3 protein: CAWSLQGWSYEQYF

D gene: -
clone size: -
V gene: TRBV7-6
J gene: TRBJ2-3
CDR3 DNA: TGTGCCAGCAGCTTTTCCGGTTTGGGGACAGATACGCAGTATTTT
CDR3 protein: CASSFSGLGTDTQYF

D gene: -
clone size: -
V gene: TRBV4-2
J gene: TRBJ2-5
CDR3 DNA: TGTGCCAGCAGCCGTGGGGGAGTGGGAGAGACCCAGTACTTC
CDR3 protein: CASSRGGVGETQYF

D gene: TRBD1
clone size: -
V gene: TRBV19
J gene: TRBJ1-2
CDR3 DNA: TGTGCCAGTAGTAGGGGGACAGTTAACTATGGCTACACCTTC
CDR3 protein: CASSRGTVNYGYTF

D gene: -
clone size: -
V gene: TRBV13
J gene: TRBJ2-7
CDR3 DNA: TGTGCCAGCAGCAATAAATGGGGTCGGGAATCCTACGAGCAGTACTTC
CDR3 protein: CASSNKWGRESYEQYF

D gene: TRBD2
clone size: -
V gene: TRBV7-3
J gene: TRBJ2-5
CDR3 DNA: TGTGCCAGCAGCTTAGGGGCGGGAGGTCTCCAAGAGACCCAGTACTTC
CDR3 protein: CASSLGAGGLQETQYF

D gene: TRBD2
clone size: few
V gene: TRBV4-1
J gene: TRBJ2-7
CDR3 DNA: TGCGCCAGCAGCCGATATAGCGGGCACTCCTACGAGCAGTACTTC
CDR3 protein: CASSRYSGHSYEQYF

D gene: -
clone size: few
V gene: TRBV7-6
J gene: TRBJ2-3
CDR3 DNA: TGTGCCAGCTCCCCCCTCGGAGGGCCAGGAACAGATACGCAGTATTTT
CDR3 protein: CASSPLGGPGTDTQYF

D gene: -
clone size: -
V gene: TRBV29-1
J gene: TRBJ2-7
CDR3 DNA: TGCAGCGCAATACAGGGTTCCTACGAGCAGTACTTC
CDR3 protein: CSAIQGSYEQYF

D gene: TRBD2
clone size: -
V gene: TRBV30
J gene: TRBJ2-3
CDR3 DNA: TGTGCCTGGAGTGCCTTGGCTGGGGGAGGGACAGATACGCAGTATTTT
CDR3 protein: CAWSALAGGGTDTQYF

D gene: -
clone size: -
V gene: TRBV27
J gene: TRBJ2-5
CDR3 DNA: TGTGCCAGCAGCCACAGGGTTGGAGAGACCCAGTACTTC
CDR3 protein: CASSHRVGETQYF

D gene: TRBD1
clone size: -
V gene: TRBV5-1
J gene: TRBJ1-6
CDR3 DNA: TGCGCCAGCAGACAGGGGGCGGATTCACCCCTCCACTTT
CDR3 protein: CASRQGADSPLHF

D gene: TRBD1
clone size: -
V gene: TRBV18
J gene: TRBJ2-5
CDR3 DNA: TGTGCCTGTAGGGGGCCCTCACAAGAGACCCAGTACTTC
CDR3 protein: CACRGPSQETQYF

D gene: -
clone size: -
V gene: TRBV27
J gene: TRBJ1-6
CDR3 DNA: TGTGCCAGCAGTCCGTCGAGGGACATCCTCCACTTT
CDR3 protein: CASSPSRDILHF

D gene: -
clone size: -
V gene: TRBV4-2
J gene: TRBJ1-1
CDR3 DNA: TGTGCCAGCAGCCAAGGGCTCAGGGTAGCCTACACTGAAGCTTTCTTT
CDR3 protein: CASSQGLRVAYTEAFF

D gene: -
clone size: few
V gene: TRBV6-6
J gene: TRBJ2-1
CDR3 DNA: TGTGCCAGCATTGCAGGGTTAAGCTCCTACAATGAGCAGTTCTTC
CDR3 protein: CASIAGLSSYNEQFF

D gene: -
clone size: -
V gene: TRBV6-5
J gene: TRBJ1-5
CDR3 DNA: TGTGCCAGCAGTCGAAGGCGGGGTCTTGATCAGCCCCAGCATTTT
CDR3 protein: CASSRRRGLDQPQHF

D gene: TRBD2
clone size: -
V gene: TRBV29-1
J gene: TRBJ2-1
CDR3 DNA: TGCAGCGCCTTTACTAGCGGGAGTAAGTCCTACAATGAGCAGTTCTTC
CDR3 protein: CSAFTSGSKSYNEQFF

D gene: -
clone size: -
V gene: TRBV9
J gene: TRBJ1-1
CDR3 DNA: TGTGCCAGCAGCGCACAGGACACTGAAGCTTTCTTT
CDR3 protein: CASSAQDTEAFF

D gene: -
clone size: -
V gene: TRBV4-1
J gene: TRBJ1-4
CDR3 DNA: TGCGCCAGCAGTCGGAGTGGGGGGGCGTTACATAATGAAAAACTGTTTTTT
CDR3 protein: CASSRSGGALHNEKLFF

D gene: -
clone size: -
V gene: TRBV30
J gene: TRBJ2-7
CDR3 DNA: TGTGCCTGGAGTGTAAGCTTTTACGAGCAGTACTTC
CDR3 protein: CAWSVSFYEQYF

D gene: TRBD2
clone size: few
V gene: TRBV29-1
J gene: TRBJ2-1
CDR3 DNA: TGCAGCGTCTTTAGCGGGAGGGCCTCCGGTGAGCAGTTCTTC
CDR3 protein: CSVFSGRASGEQFF